The rows below give T cell receptor beta chains drawn from one sample of a study of blood T cell repertoires in COVID-19. The protocol was immunoSEQ multiplex PCR, while the TCRdb copy is restricted to in-frame clones and leaves out a portion. The sample shows 90,000 to 130,000 clones, about 88% of them seen only once. The sequencing input was peripheral blood. The receptors shown here come from a man aged 40-49 years with acute or convalescent COVID-19. Each CDR3 is given with its conserved first and last residue. The D gene is left open where the match is weak. Some rows mark clone size as missing; the rest say once, few, many or name a class of expanded clone.

d_call | j_call | clone_size | v_call | cdr3_aa | cdr3_nt
NA | TRBJ2-2 | NA | TRBV12-5 | CASGLTGTNTGELFF | TGTGCTAGTGGTTTGACCGGGACGAACACCGGGGAGCTGTTTTTT
NA | TRBJ2-1 | NA | TRBV5-5 | CASSPRQKTYNEQFF | TGTGCCAGCAGCCCGAGACAGAAAACGTACAATGAGCAGTTCTTC
TRBD2 | TRBJ2-5 | NA | TRBV5-4 | CASSLRAGGQETQYF | TGTGCCAGCAGCTTAAGAGCGGGGGGGCAGGAGACCCAGTACTTC
TRBD2 | TRBJ2-4 | NA | TRBV2 | CASSLGGIQYF | TGTGCCAGCAGCCTGGGAGGGATTCAGTACTTC
NA | TRBJ1-1 | NA | TRBV5-4 | CASSLTGGGNSGTEAFF | TGTGCCAGCAGCTTGACTGGGGGCGGCAATAGTGGTACTGAAGCTTTCTTT
NA | TRBJ2-7 | NA | TRBV18 | CASSPNSGRSVAYEQYF | TGTGCCAGCTCACCAAATAGCGGTAGAAGTGTAGCCTACGAGCAGTACTTC
NA | TRBJ2-3 | NA | TRBV12-3/TRBV12-4 | CASSFARGDTQYF | TGTGCCAGCAGTTTTGCCAGGGGAGATACGCAGTATTTT
NA | TRBJ2-7 | NA | TRBV13 | CASSHMAGNEQYF | TGTGCCAGCAGCCACATGGCAGGGAACGAGCAGTACTTC
TRBD1 | TRBJ2-2 | once | TRBV18 | CASSPGQGNTGELFF | TGTGCCAGCTCACCGGGACAGGGAAACACCGGGGAGCTGTTTTTT
TRBD1 | TRBJ2-7 | NA | TRBV11-3 | CASSSSGTGSYEQYF | TGTGCCAGCAGCTCCTCCGGGACAGGATCCTACGAGCAGTACTTC
NA | TRBJ2-3 | once | TRBV24-1 | CATSAVFGDTQYF | TGTGCCACCAGTGCGGTATTCGGAGATACGCAGTATTTT
TRBD1 | TRBJ2-1 | NA | TRBV24-1 | CATSDPSGTGGVHEQFF | TGTGCCACCAGTGATCCCTCGGGGACAGGGGGCGTCCATGAGCAGTTCTTC
NA | TRBJ2-1 | NA | TRBV13 | CASSLGDFSYNEQFF | TGTGCCAGCAGCCTCGGGGACTTCTCCTACAATGAGCAGTTCTTC
NA | TRBJ1-1 | NA | TRBV18 | CASSPTGVEAFF | TGTGCCAGCTCACCCACAGGAGTTGAAGCTTTCTTT
NA | TRBJ1-2 | NA | TRBV2 | CANPGTMGGGYTF | TGTGCCAACCCCGGGACGATGGGGGGAGGCTACACCTTC
NA | TRBJ1-3 | NA | TRBV24-1 | CANLKSGCDTIYF | TGTGCCAACCTGAAGTCCGGGTGCGACACCATATATTTT
TRBD2 | TRBJ2-7 | NA | TRBV7-2 | CASSLSAGGYSYEQYF | TGTGCCAGCAGCTTAAGCGCGGGGGGGTACTCCTACGAGCAGTACTTC